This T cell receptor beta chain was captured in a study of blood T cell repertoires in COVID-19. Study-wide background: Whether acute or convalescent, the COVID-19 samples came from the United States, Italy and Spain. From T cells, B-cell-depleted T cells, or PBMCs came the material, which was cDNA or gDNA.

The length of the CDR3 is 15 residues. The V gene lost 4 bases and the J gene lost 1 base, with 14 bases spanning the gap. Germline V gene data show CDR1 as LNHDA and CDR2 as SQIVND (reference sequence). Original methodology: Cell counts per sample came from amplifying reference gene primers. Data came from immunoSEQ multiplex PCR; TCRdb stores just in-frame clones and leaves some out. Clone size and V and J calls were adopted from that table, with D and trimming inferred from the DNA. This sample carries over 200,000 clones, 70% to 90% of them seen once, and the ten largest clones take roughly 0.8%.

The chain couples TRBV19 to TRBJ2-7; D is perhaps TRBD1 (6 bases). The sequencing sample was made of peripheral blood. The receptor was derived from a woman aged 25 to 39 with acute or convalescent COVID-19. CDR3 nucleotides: TGTGCCAGTAGTAGGGGGCGGCAGGGGTCCTACGAGCAGTACTTC. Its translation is CASSRGRQGSYEQYF. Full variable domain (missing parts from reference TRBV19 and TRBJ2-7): DGGITQSPKYLFRKEGQNVTLSCEQNLNHDAMYWYRQDPGQGLRLIYYSQIVNDFQKGDIAEGYSVSREKKESFPLTVTSAQKNPTAFYLCASSRGRQGSYEQYFGPGTRLTVT.